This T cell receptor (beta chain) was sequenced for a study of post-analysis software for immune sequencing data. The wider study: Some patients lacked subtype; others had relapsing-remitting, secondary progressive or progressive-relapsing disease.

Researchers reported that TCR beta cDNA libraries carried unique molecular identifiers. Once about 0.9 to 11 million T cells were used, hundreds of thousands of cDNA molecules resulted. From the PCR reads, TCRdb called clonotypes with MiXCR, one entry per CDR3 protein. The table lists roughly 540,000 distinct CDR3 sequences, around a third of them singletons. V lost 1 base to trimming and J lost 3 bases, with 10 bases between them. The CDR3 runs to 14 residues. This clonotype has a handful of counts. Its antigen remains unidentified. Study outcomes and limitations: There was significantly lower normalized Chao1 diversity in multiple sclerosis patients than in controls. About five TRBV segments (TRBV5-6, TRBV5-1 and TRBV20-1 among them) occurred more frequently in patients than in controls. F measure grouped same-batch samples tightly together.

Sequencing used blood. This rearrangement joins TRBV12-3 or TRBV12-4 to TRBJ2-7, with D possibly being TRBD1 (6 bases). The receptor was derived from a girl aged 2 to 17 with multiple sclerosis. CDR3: CASSLEPGDYEQYF. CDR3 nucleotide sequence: TGTGCCAGCAGTTTAGAGCCAGGGGACTACGAGCAGTACTTC.